The rows below give T cell receptor beta chains drawn from one sample of a study of T cells expressing NK-cell markers. TCRdb processed the 5' RACE reads again and assigns one entry to each CDR3 protein, with no DNA. The ten top clones account for roughly 5.2%, within a sample of roughly 390,000 distinct CDR3 sequences. The sequenced sample consisted of blood T cells: a sorted CD56 or NKG2C T cell subset, CD4+ or CD8+ T cells, or bulk PBMC T cells (not recorded which). The receptors shown here come from a man aged 18-75 years in good health. The CDR3 runs from the conserved cysteine through the conserved F or W. Each record gives: J gene, V gene, CDR3 protein.

J gene: TRBJ2-3
V gene: TRBV21-1
CDR3 protein: CASSSPHGLAGTTDTQYF

J gene: TRBJ2-7
V gene: TRBV11-2
CDR3 protein: CASSLGVASSYEQYF

J gene: TRBJ2-1
V gene: TRBV7-9
CDR3 protein: CASSAIKGTAYNEQFF

J gene: TRBJ2-1
V gene: TRBV3-1
CDR3 protein: CASSRGTPEQFF

J gene: TRBJ2-7
V gene: TRBV20-1
CDR3 protein: CSARVPGTYEQYF

J gene: TRBJ1-4
V gene: TRBV12-3/TRBV12-4
CDR3 protein: CASSFYSGEKLFF

J gene: TRBJ2-7
V gene: TRBV30
CDR3 protein: CAWSKSGVGEQYF

J gene: TRBJ2-1
V gene: TRBV7-9
CDR3 protein: CASSTTRGASTEQFF

J gene: TRBJ2-3
V gene: TRBV9
CDR3 protein: CASSVVDRWDTQYF

J gene: TRBJ1-4
V gene: TRBV12-3/TRBV12-4
CDR3 protein: CASSSKGATGEKLFF

J gene: TRBJ1-3
V gene: TRBV6-5
CDR3 protein: CASRYRAGNTIYF

J gene: TRBJ1-5
V gene: TRBV7-2
CDR3 protein: CASSLLGERWGNQPQHF

J gene: TRBJ1-3
V gene: TRBV14
CDR3 protein: CASSRVQGLHRGSIGNTIYF

J gene: TRBJ1-2
V gene: TRBV12-3/TRBV12-4
CDR3 protein: CASRWDRGFYGYTF

J gene: TRBJ1-6
V gene: TRBV2
CDR3 protein: CASSVSGQDNSPLHF

J gene: TRBJ1-4
V gene: TRBV20-1
CDR3 protein: CSARVSSNEKLFF

J gene: TRBJ2-1
V gene: TRBV29-1
CDR3 protein: CSVGAERNEQFF

J gene: TRBJ2-7
V gene: TRBV14
CDR3 protein: CASSRNTGSGEQYF

J gene: TRBJ2-5
V gene: TRBV13
CDR3 protein: CASSPDPLRETQYF

J gene: TRBJ2-3
V gene: TRBV7-2
CDR3 protein: CASSSQAGGPDTQYF

J gene: TRBJ2-7
V gene: TRBV20-1
CDR3 protein: CSAERRANPSGEQYF

J gene: TRBJ2-7
V gene: TRBV6-2/TRBV6-3
CDR3 protein: CASSYSAGQGLGYEQYF

J gene: TRBJ2-3
V gene: TRBV20-1
CDR3 protein: CSVLPPRAPTDTQYF

J gene: TRBJ1-3
V gene: TRBV7-2
CDR3 protein: CASSPDGGRGNTIYF

J gene: TRBJ2-1
V gene: TRBV6-2/TRBV6-3
CDR3 protein: CASSYRLAGGYNEQFF

J gene: TRBJ2-7
V gene: TRBV18
CDR3 protein: CASSQSGTGDSYEQYF

J gene: TRBJ2-5
V gene: TRBV6-1
CDR3 protein: CASKLPAGGDQETQYF